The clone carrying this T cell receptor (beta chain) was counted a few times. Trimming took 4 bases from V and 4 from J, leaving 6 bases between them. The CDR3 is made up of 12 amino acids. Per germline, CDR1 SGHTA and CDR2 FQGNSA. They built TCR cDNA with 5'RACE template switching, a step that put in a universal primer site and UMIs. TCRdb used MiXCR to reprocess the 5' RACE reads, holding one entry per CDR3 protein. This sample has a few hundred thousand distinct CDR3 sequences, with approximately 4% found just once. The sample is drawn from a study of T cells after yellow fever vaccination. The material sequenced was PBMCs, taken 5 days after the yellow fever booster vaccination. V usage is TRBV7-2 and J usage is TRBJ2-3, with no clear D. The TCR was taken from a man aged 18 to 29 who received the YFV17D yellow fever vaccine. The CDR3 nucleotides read TGTGCCAGCAGCTCCTTCGCAGATACGCAGTATTTT. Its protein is CASSSFADTQYF.